Shown below are 8 T cell receptor beta chains from a single sample sequenced in a study of shared clonotypes between healthy human individuals. Selected positively for CCR7 and CD45RO-negative, naive CD8 cells excluded terminally differentiated effector memory CD45RA+ cells. TCRdb's table, derived via immunoSEQ multiplex PCR, lists solely in-frame clones and lacks some. The repertoire holds some 2.1 million clones, with roughly 94% as singletons. The material sequenced was naive CD8+ T cells sorted from blood. These receptors were obtained from a man younger than 35 in good health.

This chain connects TRBV25-1 to TRBJ2-7; D not resolved. The V end lost 0 bases, the J end lost 0 bases, and 15 bases lay between the germline ends. The V gene's germline CDR1 is MGHDK and CDR2 SYGVNS. This CDR3 contains 17 residues. CDR3 region: CASSEYFCPQSSYEQYF. CDR3 nucleotides: TGTGCCAGCAGTGAATATTTCTGCCCGCAGTCCTCCTACGAGCAGTACTTC.

On this clone itself: The same CDR3 can be traced to other DNA sequences in this sample. The chain is built from TRBV6-5 and TRBJ1-2, with D possibly matching TRBD1 (6 bases). Deletions cut 2 bases from V and 2 bases from J, with 9 bases between. The CDR3 runs to 14 residues. Germline-derived CDR1 and CDR2 are MNHEY and SVGAGI. This CDR3 is CASSYGQGNYGYTF. The CDR3 nucleotides read TGTGCCAGCAGTTACGGGCAGGGGAACTATGGCTACACCTTC.

This clone was counted a single time. The genes are TRBV19 and TRBJ1-5; no clear D. The CDR3 extends over 13 amino acids. The germline V gene has CDR1 LNHDA and CDR2 SQIVND (reference sequence). Trimming took off 4 bases at V and 7 bases at J, with 11 bases between the two ends. The CDR3 sequence: CASSKPGPQPQHF. CDR3 DNA sequence: TGTGCCAGTAGTAAACCCGGGCCCCAGCCCCAGCATTTT. Variable domain in full (rest from reference TRBV19 and TRBJ1-5): DGGITQSPKYLFRKEGQNVTLSCEQNLNHDAMYWYRQDPGQGLRLIYYSQIVNDFQKGDIAEGYSVSREKKESFPLTVTSAQKNPTAFYLCASSKPGPQPQHFGDGTRLSIL.

The rearrangement joins TRBV13 to TRBJ2-5; 7 nucleotides line up with TRBD1. Germline loops: CDR1 PRHDT, CDR2 FYEKMQ (reference sequence). The CDR3 loop spans 13 amino acids. The junction had 2 bases not matched to a gene; V was cut back by 4 bases and J by 3 bases. CDR3 residues: CASSWDSEETQYF. The CDR3 coding sequence is TGTGCCAGCAGCTGGGACAGCGAAGAGACCCAGTACTTC.

Turning to this clone: The same CDR3 is also encoded by other DNA sequences in this sample. J is TRBJ2-7 and V is TRBV5-6; the D is unclear. Trimming cost V 2 bases and J 5 bases, with 8 bases left between them. The germline V gene has CDR1 SGHDT and CDR2 YYEEEE. The CDR3 runs 12 residues. The CDR3 sequence is CASSFGWDEQYF. CDR3 bases: TGTGCCAGCAGCTTTGGCTGGGACGAGCAGTACTTC.

This clone is a singleton in its sample. The chain employs TRBV27 and TRBJ2-1, with D unclear. Germline loops: CDR1 MNHEY, CDR2 SMNVEV (reference sequence). The length of the CDR3 is 15 residues. Trimming stripped 10 bases from V and 3 bases from J, with 19 bases between. CDR3 in amino acids: CATTQSSTIYNEQFF. The DNA of the CDR3 is TGTGCCACCACCCAGTCATCGACGATCTACAATGAGCAGTTCTTC.

About this clone itself: At one boundary the junction diverges from the germline segment, which might be a read error. V is TRBV7-9 and J is TRBJ2-1; TRBD2 is a possible D gene (6 bases). This CDR3 spans 13 amino acids. CDR1 and CDR2 (germline): SEHNR, FQNEAQ (reference sequence). The CDR3: CSGSSESYNEQFF. The CDR3 nucleotides read TGCTCCGGGAGTAGCGAATCCTACAATGAGCAGTTCTTC.

V is TRBV7-9 and J is TRBJ1-1; 7 nucleotides line up with TRBD1. Trimming removed 2 bases from V and 2 bases from J; junction bases left unmatched: 5. The CDR3 consists of 15 residues. From germline, CDR1 is SEHNR and CDR2 FQNEAQ (reference sequence). CDR3 residues: CASSLPGDSNTEAFF. The CDR3 DNA reads TGTGCCAGCAGCTTACCCGGGGACAGTAACACTGAAGCTTTCTTT.